This T cell receptor (beta chain) was sequenced in a study of blood T cell repertoires in COVID-19. Study context: Samples of COVID-19 (acute and convalescent) were obtained from the United States, Italy and Spain. The analysed material was cDNA or gDNA that came from T cells, B-cell-depleted T cells, or PBMCs.

Authors' data handling: Amplifying reference gene primers gave estimates of nucleated cell counts. Profiling relied on immunoSEQ multiplex PCR, and the TCRdb table lists in-frame clones only, not all of them. D and trimming come from the DNA, and the V and J calls and clone size come from that table. The table includes hundreds of thousands of clones, around 90% detected once. CDR3 length: 16 amino acids. CDR1 is MDHEN, CDR2 SYDVKM, per germline. Trimming took 5 bases from V and 4 from J; bases not matched to a gene: 7. The chain couples TRBV28 to TRBJ2-3, with 12 nucleotides matching TRBD2. The source material was peripheral blood. The receptor was isolated from a man in his 70s with acute or convalescent COVID-19. CDR3 region: CASSPSLAGGADTQYF. DNA of the CDR3: TGTGCCAGCAGTCCCTCCCTAGCGGGAGGGGCAGATACGCAGTATTTT. Together with reference TRBV28 and TRBJ2-3, the CDR3 gives the full variable domain: DVKVTQSSRYLVKRTGEKVFLECVQDMDHENMFWYRQDPGLGLRLIYFSYDVKMKEKGDIPEGYSVSREKKERFSLILESASTNQTSMYLCASSPSLAGGADTQYFGPGTRLTVL.